This T cell receptor (beta chain) derives from a study of regulatory T cells in long-lasting Graves disease. Libraries of TCR beta came from iRepertoire HTBI primers plus Arm-PCR of CDR3 regions. TCRdb itself ran the multiplex PCR reads through MiXCR, one entry per CDR3 protein. The table shows nearly 350,000 distinct CDR3 sequences, with roughly a fifth occurring only once. V was pared by 6 bases and J by 2 bases, with 8 bases between. The CDR3 totals 13 residues. The time point here: persistent/refractory GD, antithyroid drugs over 5 years with positive TRAb. The authors made the TCR library using RNA they extracted from PBMCs. This clonotype was seen a handful of times.

The chain carries TRBV12-3 or TRBV12-4 and TRBJ1-3; no clear D gene. This sequence originates from a female donor with Graves disease. Sequenced here: peripheral blood mononuclear cells (PBMCs), sampled when the disease was refractory, from a patient treated with antithyroid drugs. The CDR3 DNA follows: TGTGCCAGCAGGCCGACGGCTGGAAACACCATATATTTT. It yields the protein CASRPTAGNTIYF.